One and the same sample provided the 27 T cell receptor beta chains below, sequenced in a study of cytomegalovirus exposure and HLA in healthy donors. In the PCR, 60 Vbeta and 13 Jbeta primers were used. The protocol was immunoSEQ multiplex PCR, while the TCRdb copy is restricted to in-frame clones and leaves out a portion. The sample consists of roughly 190,000 clones, roughly 86% of them appearing once. Sequences were obtained from PBMCs. These receptors came from a woman younger than 30 in good health and CMV-seronegative.

The V and J genes are TRBV27 and TRBJ1-1, with unresolved D. Trimming left V 4 bases short and J 11 bases short, with 14 bases between. This CDR3 contains 12 residues. CDR1 MNHEY and CDR2 SMNVEV come from the germline V gene (reference sequence). CDR3 sequence reads: CASSSAGGWAFF. DNA of the CDR3: TGTGCCAGCAGTTCCGCCGGAGGGTGGGCTTTCTTT.

The rearrangement uses TRBV7-6 and TRBJ2-5, with 9 positions matching TRBD2. V gave up 4 bases and J gave up 2 bases; unmatched junction bases: 5. CDR1 is SGHVS, CDR2 FNYEAQ, per germline. The CDR3 has 15 residues. The CDR3 loop reads CASSSLAGGQETQYF. Written as DNA, the CDR3 is TGTGCCAGCAGCTCCCTCGCGGGAGGGCAAGAGACCCAGTACTTC.

V and J are TRBV4-2 and TRBJ2-2, with 8 positions matching TRBD2. The CDR3 covers 19 residues. CDR1 is LGHNA, CDR2 YNFKEQ, per germline. Trimming removed 5 bases from V and 8 bases from J; junction bases left unmatched: 22. The CDR3 loop reads CASSERVELAGTERGELFF. The CDR3 DNA sequence: TGTGCCAGCAGCGAGAGGGTGGAGCTAGCGGGTACGGAAAGGGGGGAGCTGTTTTTT.

This clone was picked up a small number of times. The V and J genes are TRBV5-1 and TRBJ1-4, with TRBD1 as a possible D gene (5 bases). Trimming shortened V by 0 bases and J by 3 bases, and 9 bases separated the two germline ends. The germline CDR1 and CDR2 sequences are SGHRS and YFSETQ. The CDR3 extends over 15 amino acids. Here the CDR3 reads CASSLAQGPNEKLFF. DNA for the CDR3: TGCGCCAGCAGCTTGGCCCAGGGTCCTAATGAAAAACTGTTTTTT.

J is TRBJ2-3 and V is TRBV7-9, with a weak D call TRBD1 (5 bases). V lost 5 bases to trimming and J lost 3 bases, with 21 bases between them. The CDR3 runs 17 residues. Germline assignment: CDR1 SEHNR and CDR2 FQNEAQ (reference sequence). Here the CDR3 reads CASSQPPGLDSTDTQYF. CDR3 nucleotide sequence: TGTGCCAGCAGCCAACCCCCAGGGCTGGATTCAACAGATACGCAGTATTTT. The full variable domain, completed using reference TRBV7-9 and TRBJ2-3, is DTGVSQNPRHKITKRGQNVTFRCDPISEHNRLYWYRQTLGQGPEFLTYFQNEAQLEKSRLLSDRFSAERPKGSFSTLEIQRTEQGDSAMYLCASSQPPGLDSTDTQYFGPGTRLTVL.

The V gene is TRBV5-4, the J gene TRBJ1-2, with 7 bases lining up with TRBD1. The CDR3 covers 16 residues. Losses at the gene ends were 3 bases for V and 1 base for J; bases not matched to a gene: 9. Germline lookup yields CDR1 SGHNT and CDR2 YYREEE (reference sequence). The CDR3 loop is CASSSQGGYLNYGYTF. The CDR3 coding sequence is TGTGCCAGCAGCTCCCAGGGGGGTTACCTTAACTATGGCTACACCTTC.

The V call is TRBV7-3, the J call TRBJ2-1; D is uncertain. The CDR3 totals 15 residues. V lost 5 bases to trimming and J lost 10 bases, with 21 bases between them. Germline assignment: CDR1 SGHTA and CDR2 FQGTGA. The CDR3, as DNA: TGTGCCAGCAGCCCTCGGGTCTTGAGCATAGGCGAGCAGTTCTTC. Protein: CASSPRVLSIGEQFF. Full variable domain (rest looked up from reference TRBV7-3 and TRBJ2-1): GAGVSQTPSNKVTEKGKYVELRCDPISGHTALYWYRQSLGQGPEFLIYFQGTGAADDSGLPNDRFFAVRPEGSVSTLKIQRTERGDSAVYLCASSPRVLSIGEQFFGPGTRLTVL.

The chain has TRBV10-2 and TRBJ1-2, with a weak D call TRBD1 (5 bases). CDR3 length: 16 amino acids. V lost 10 bases and J 4 bases, leaving 25 bases between the germline ends. Germline loops: CDR1 WSHSY, CDR2 SAAADI. CDR3 sequence reads: CAIGPPQGLRTYGYTF. The CDR3 nucleotides are TGCGCCATCGGACCCCCTCAGGGACTCCGTACCTATGGCTACACCTTC.

The CDR3 DNA reads as TGTGCCAGCAGCTCCACAGGACCTTTGAACACTGAAGCTTTCTTT. Encoded protein: CASSSTGPLNTEAFF. The chain uses TRBV7-9 and TRBJ1-1; D might be TRBD1 (5 bases). Trimming cost V 4 bases and J 0 bases, with 12 bases left between them. CDR3 size: 15 residues. The V gene's germline CDR1 is SEHNR and CDR2 FQNEAQ (reference sequence).

The chain couples TRBV10-3 to TRBJ2-2; TRBD1 aligns across 9 bases. CDR3 length: 15 amino acids. With 5 bases clipped from V and 4 bases from J, the junction kept 5 bases outside the gene matches. Germline loops: CDR1 ENHRY, CDR2 SYGVKD. CDR3 nucleotides: TGTGCCATCAGTTCGACAGGGGGGGTCACCGGGGAGCTGTTTTTT. Its protein product is CAISSTGGVTGELFF.

The genes are TRBV7-2 and TRBJ2-5; 7 nucleotides agree with TRBD2. This CDR3 has 14 amino acids. J was trimmed by 4 bases and V by 3 bases; bases with no gene match: 5. CDR1 and CDR2 (germline): SGHTA, FQGNSA. The CDR3 protein is CASSFGGTSETQYF. The CDR3 coding sequence is TGTGCCAGCAGCTTCGGGGGGACTTCAGAGACCCAGTACTTC.

This clone was detected only a few times. The chain carries TRBV7-9 and TRBJ2-3; 9 positions match TRBD2. Unmatched junction bases numbered 9, after V lost 3 bases and J lost 5 bases. CDR3 length: 16 amino acids. The germline V gene has CDR1 SEHNR and CDR2 FQNEAQ (reference sequence). The CDR3 protein is CASSFGARTSEDTQYF. The CDR3 DNA is TGTGCCAGCAGCTTCGGGGCCCGGACTAGCGAAGATACGCAGTATTTT.

The chain uses TRBV18 and TRBJ2-3; TRBD2 matches at 8 bases. Germline CDR1 and CDR2: KGHSH and LQKENI. V shed 2 bases and J 6 bases; nucleotides not matched to a gene: 10. This CDR3 is built from 16 residues. The CDR3 reads CASSPWRGASGDTQYF. DNA for the CDR3: TGTGCCAGCTCACCATGGCGGGGGGCCTCCGGCGATACGCAGTATTTT.

The chain carries TRBV10-1 and TRBJ2-4; maybe TRBD1 (6 bases). This CDR3 contains 13 residues. Per the germline V gene, CDR1 is WNHNN and CDR2 is SYGVQD (reference sequence). V was pared by 2 bases and J by 7 bases, with 9 bases between. The CDR3 DNA reads as TGCGCCAGCAGTGAGACAGGGAATAACATTCAGTACTTC. Its translation: CASSETGNNIQYF.

The rearrangement joins TRBV6-5 to TRBJ2-7; tentatively, D is TRBD2 (5 bases). CDR1 is MNHEY and CDR2 is SVGAGI in the germline V gene. The CDR3 covers 12 residues. The ends were cut back, 4 bases at V and 2 bases at J, with 6 bases in the middle. The CDR3 here is CASSSGTYEQYF. The CDR3 region has the DNA TGTGCCAGCAGTTCCGGGACCTACGAGCAGTACTTC.

V and J are TRBV4-3 and TRBJ2-3; D uncertain. V gave up 0 bases and J gave up 4 bases, with 14 bases separating them. Germline CDR1 and CDR2: LGHNA and YSLEER. There are 16 residues in the CDR3. The CDR3 region is CASSQDARLGSDTQYF. The CDR3 DNA reads as TGCGCCAGCAGCCAAGATGCCCGTCTAGGTTCAGATACGCAGTATTTT.

On this clone itself: Other nucleotide sequences from this sample produce the same CDR3. The rearrangement uses TRBV6-1 and TRBJ2-2; D gene unclear. Germline CDR1 is MNHNS and CDR2 is SASEGT. This CDR3 contains 13 residues. V dropped 4 bases and J dropped 2 bases, with 5 bases sitting between them. CDR3 sequence: CASSGQNTGELFF. For the CDR3, the DNA is TGTGCCAGCAGTGGGCAAAACACCGGGGAGCTGTTTTTT.

The DNA of the CDR3 is TGTGCCAGCAGCTTAATGAGTTCTGAAGCTTTCTTT. Its translation: CASSLMSSEAFF. The rearrangement links TRBV7-9 to TRBJ1-1; no reliable D call. Trimming removed 2 bases at V and 6 bases at J, with 7 bases between. The CDR3 is made up of 12 amino acids. Germline-derived CDR1 and CDR2 are SEHNR and FQNEAQ (reference sequence).

The V and J genes are TRBV4-1 and TRBJ2-7; 8 bases are shared with TRBD1. The CDR3 is 15 amino acids. Germline V gene data show CDR1 as MGHRA and CDR2 as YSYEKL. J gave up 6 bases and V 2 bases, and 9 bases lay outside the gene matches. The CDR3 protein is CASSQMTGEFAEQYF. The CDR3 DNA reads as TGCGCCAGCAGCCAAATGACAGGGGAATTTGCCGAGCAGTACTTC.

The rearrangement joins TRBV7-2 to TRBJ2-7; D perhaps matches TRBD2 (6 bases). CDR3 size: 13 residues. Germline lookup yields CDR1 SGHTA and CDR2 FQGNSA. Trimming took off 3 bases at V and 5 bases at J, with 11 bases between the two ends. This chain's CDR3 is CASSLGGGNEQYF. The CDR3 DNA sequence: TGTGCCAGCAGCTTGGGGGGTGGCAACGAGCAGTACTTC. The whole variable domain, filled in from reference TRBV7-2 and TRBJ2-7, reads GAGVSQSPSNKVTEKGKDVELRCDPISGHTALYWYRQSLGQGLEFLIYFQGNSAPDKSGLPSDRFSAERTGGSVSTLTIQRTQQEDSAVYLCASSLGGGNEQYFGPGTRLTVT.

The chain employs TRBV27 and TRBJ1-3; 9 bases line up with TRBD1. J lost 3 bases, V lost 5 bases, and 8 bases had no gene match. The CDR3 runs to 16 residues. CDR1 and CDR2 (germline): MNHEY, SMNVEV (reference sequence). CDR3 region: CASSLNTGGFGNTIYF. In DNA form, the CDR3 reads TGTGCCAGCAGTCTCAATACAGGGGGCTTTGGAAACACCATATATTTT.

There are a few counts of this clone. V is TRBV7-3 and J is TRBJ2-1; TRBD2 matches at 14 bases. With 5 bases clipped from V and 7 bases from J, the junction kept 4 bases outside the gene matches. The CDR3 loop spans 15 amino acids. The germline V gene encodes CDR1 SGHTA and CDR2 FQGTGA. The CDR3 DNA follows: TGTGCCAGCAGCCGCGGGACTAGCGGGAGTAATGAGCAGTTCTTC. Protein: CASSRGTSGSNEQFF.

The V call is TRBV5-1, the J call TRBJ2-3; 9 nucleotides agree with TRBD2. Germline V gene lookup returns CDR1 SGHRS and CDR2 YFSETQ. The CDR3 covers 17 residues. The V segment lost 0 bases and the J segment 0 bases; nucleotides outside the gene matches: 5. The CDR3 protein is CASSLELAGFSTDTQYF. The CDR3 DNA reads TGCGCCAGCAGCTTGGAACTAGCGGGTTTTAGCACAGATACGCAGTATTTT.

Written as DNA, the CDR3 is TGCGCCAGCAACCCGAGCGAGGGATCGGCCGGCTACACCTTC. Translated, it gives CASNPSEGSAGYTF. This chain joins TRBV5-1 and TRBJ1-2; no firm D call. The CDR3 runs 14 residues. V was clipped by 6 bases and J by 8 bases, with 20 bases between them. Germline CDR1 SGHRS, CDR2 YFSETQ. The full variable domain, with the rest looked up from reference TRBV5-1 and TRBJ1-2, is KAGVTQTPRYLIKTRGQQVTLSCSPISGHRSVSWYQQTPGQGLQFLFEYFSETQRNKGNFPGRFSGRQFSNSRSEMNVSTLELGDSALYLCASNPSEGSAGYTFGSGTRLTVV.

This chain connects TRBV5-4 to TRBJ1-6, with 7 nucleotides matching TRBD1. The CDR3 has 15 amino acids. Looked up from germline, CDR1 is SGHNT and CDR2 is YYREEE (reference sequence). The V and J ends lost 4 bases and 8 bases, in that order; junction bases with no gene match: 9. The CDR3 coding sequence is TGTGCCAGCAGCAGGGACAGTGGGGCGGATTCACCCCTCCACTTT. It encodes CASSRDSGADSPLHF.

V and J are TRBV5-1 and TRBJ1-2, with 8 bases aligning to TRBD1. The germline gives CDR1 SGHRS, CDR2 YFSETQ. The CDR3 has 17 amino acids. The trim removed 4 bases at V and 0 bases at J, leaving 11 bases unmatched. In DNA, the CDR3 is TGCGCCAGCAGCCCGGAGGGGGCAGGGGGCGCTAACTATGGCTACACCTTC. As protein: CASSPEGAGGANYGYTF.

This clone appeared a single time. The chain recombines TRBV7-2 with TRBJ2-1, with 10 bases lining up with TRBD2. Germline V lookup: CDR1 SGHTA, CDR2 FQGNSA. The CDR3 spans 16 residues. V lost 1 base and J lost 9; bases outside the gene matches: 9. In DNA, the CDR3 is TGTGCCAGCAGCTTAGTGCTAGCGGGAGAACTGTTTGAGCAGTTCTTC. This gives the protein CASSLVLAGELFEQFF.